Described below is a single T cell receptor (beta chain) sequence and its context. This sample was taken from a study of blood T cell repertoires in COVID-19. Whole-study context: Sources were T cells, B-cell-depleted T cells, or PBMCs; the material itself was cDNA or gDNA.

CDR1 SGHRS and CDR2 YFSETQ come from the germline V gene. V was pared by 4 bases and J by 0 bases, with 6 bases of the junction left unmatched. This CDR3 is built from 15 residues. Measured with immunoSEQ multiplex PCR; TCRdb has only the in-frame clones, and not every one. The sample has over 70,000 clones; more than 65% are singletons. The sequence came from a human donor in a cohort sampled during active COVID-19. The V call is TRBV5-1, the J call TRBJ2-7; 8 nucleotides match TRBD1. Sample: peripheral blood. CDR3 amino acids: CASSPGTGSSYEQYF. Here the CDR3 DNA reads TGCGCCAGCAGCCCCGGGACAGGAAGCTCCTACGAGCAGTACTTC.